This T cell receptor beta chain emerged from a study of blood T cell repertoires in COVID-19 (dated by TCRdb to 2018 to 2021). Notes on the research overall: Collaborator samples came from the United States, Italy and Spain and covered acute and convalescent phases of COVID-19. The samples were drawn from the first 160 participants of the ongoing ImmuneRACE study and from 1,200 or so subjects provided by 6 global collaborators. The repertoires were released in a freely available public database meant as a resource for research on the immune response to SARS-CoV-2. The dataset comprised deeply sampled blood TCRbeta repertoires from subjects exposed to, actively infected with, or recovered from COVID-19. Where available, HLA class I and class II types were taken from metadata supplied by the sample provider and were not determined by assay-based typing. The prospective study material was composed of cDNA or gDNA derived from T cells, B-cell-depleted T cells, or PBMCs. Sample metadata almost always included a de-identified subject ID, COVID-19 status, age in years and sex. General findings and caveats noted by the study authors: Clinical and demographic metadata were provided uncurated, with the amount varying by source and participant.

Based on the germline V gene, the CDR1 and CDR2 sequences are MNHEY and SVGAGI. Its CDR3 holds 16 amino acids, cysteine through phenylalanine. Of the read, only the CDR3 DNA is kept; its 48 bases are in frame from base 1. The V and J ends are trimmed by 4 bases and 7 bases, leaving 20 bases between them. At one collaborating source in Seattle, patients were enrolled during active infection and were followed longitudinally through the course of disease. Collaborating institutions collected whole blood in K2EDTA tubes following their own protocols. For TCRbeta analysis, collaborators shipped samples as frozen whole blood, isolated PBMCs, or DNA extracted from either of those sample types. A note on this clone: Its antigen target is currently unknown. Per-base quality was not reported, and no clone a single base away is much larger than it.

TCRbeta CDR3 regions were amplified from genomic DNA using the immunoSEQ Assay, a bias-controlled multiplex PCR. Processing in the source paper ran as follows. The number of nucleated cells in each sample was estimated by amplification of reference gene primers within the assay. Sequence reads were collapsed and filtered to measure the absolute abundance of every unique TCRbeta CDR3 rearrangement. For each sample, productive Simpson clonality was calculated as the square root of Simpson's diversity index across productive rearrangements. Imported from immuneACCESS, the table was reduced by TCRdb to in-frame sequences with V and J called. These copies leave out some clones; in studies compared against another copy, an unresolved V gene accounts for under half, and the cause of the remainder is not known. The V and J calls and clone size come from that table; D and trimming were worked out from the DNA. The sample table contains roughly 300,000 clones; only one count was recorded for roughly nine tenths of them. The ten largest clones take up 10% to 15% of the sample.

Sample: peripheral blood. The receptor was isolated from a woman aged 25 to 39 with COVID-19, enrolled during active disease. The chain links TRBV6-5 with TRBJ1-3, with no reliable assignment of the D segment. The CDR3 region: CASSSSGLASGNTIYF. The DNA is as follows: TGTGCCAGCAGTTCCTCGGGCCTGGCGAGCGGGAACACCATATATTTT.